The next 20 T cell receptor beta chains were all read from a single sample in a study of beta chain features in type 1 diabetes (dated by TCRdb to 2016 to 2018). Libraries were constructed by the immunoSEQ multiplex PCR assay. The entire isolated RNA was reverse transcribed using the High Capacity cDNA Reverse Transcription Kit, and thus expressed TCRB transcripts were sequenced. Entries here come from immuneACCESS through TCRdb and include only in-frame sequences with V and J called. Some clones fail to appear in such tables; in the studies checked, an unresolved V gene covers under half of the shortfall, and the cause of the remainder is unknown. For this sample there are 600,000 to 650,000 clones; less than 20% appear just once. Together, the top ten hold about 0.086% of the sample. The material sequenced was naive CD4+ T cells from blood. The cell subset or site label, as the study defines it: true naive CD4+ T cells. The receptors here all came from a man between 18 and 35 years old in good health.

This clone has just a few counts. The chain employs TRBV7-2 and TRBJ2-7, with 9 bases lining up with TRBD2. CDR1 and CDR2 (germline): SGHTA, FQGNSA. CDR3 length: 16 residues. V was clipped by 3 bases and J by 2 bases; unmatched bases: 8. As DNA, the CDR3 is TGTGCCAGCAGCTTCAGGTCGGCGGGAGGGGCCTACGAGCAGTACTTC. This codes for CASSFRSAGGAYEQYF. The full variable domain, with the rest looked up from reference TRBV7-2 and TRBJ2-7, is GAGVSQSPSNKVTEKGKDVELRCDPISGHTALYWYRQSLGQGLEFLIYFQGNSAPDKSGLPSDRFSAERTGGSVSTLTIQRTQQEDSAVYLCASSFRSAGGAYEQYFGPGTRLTVT.

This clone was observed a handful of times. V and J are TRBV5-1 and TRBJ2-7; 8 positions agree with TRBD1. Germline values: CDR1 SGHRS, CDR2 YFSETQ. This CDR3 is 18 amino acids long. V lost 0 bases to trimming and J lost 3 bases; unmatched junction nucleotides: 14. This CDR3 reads CASSLGRGLDMQSYEQYF. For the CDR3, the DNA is TGCGCCAGCAGCTTGGGCAGGGGGCTTGACATGCAAAGCTACGAGCAGTACTTC.

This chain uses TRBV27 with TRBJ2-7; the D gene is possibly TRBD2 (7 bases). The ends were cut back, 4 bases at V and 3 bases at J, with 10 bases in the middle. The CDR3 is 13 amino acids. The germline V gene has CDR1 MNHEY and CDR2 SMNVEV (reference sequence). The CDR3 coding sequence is TGTGCCAGCAGTTACAGGGAGGGCTACGAGCAGTACTTC. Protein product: CASSYREGYEQYF.

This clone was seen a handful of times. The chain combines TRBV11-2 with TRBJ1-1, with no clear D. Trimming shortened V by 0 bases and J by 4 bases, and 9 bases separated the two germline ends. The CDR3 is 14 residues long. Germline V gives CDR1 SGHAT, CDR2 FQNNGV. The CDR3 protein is CASSLDPRSTEAFF. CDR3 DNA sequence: TGTGCCAGCAGCTTAGACCCCCGGAGCACTGAAGCTTTCTTT.

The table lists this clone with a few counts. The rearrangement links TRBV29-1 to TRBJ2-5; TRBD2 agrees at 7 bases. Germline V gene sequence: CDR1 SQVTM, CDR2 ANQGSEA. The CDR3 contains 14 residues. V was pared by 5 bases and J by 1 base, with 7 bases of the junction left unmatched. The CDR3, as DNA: TGCAGCGTTAGGGACTATACTTCCCAAGAGACCCAGTACTTC. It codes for CSVRDYTSQETQYF.

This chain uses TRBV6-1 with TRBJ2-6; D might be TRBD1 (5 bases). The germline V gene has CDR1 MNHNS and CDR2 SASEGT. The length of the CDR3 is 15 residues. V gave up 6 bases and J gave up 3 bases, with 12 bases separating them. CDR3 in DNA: TGTGCCAGCAGGGACAAAGTGCTTGGGGCCAACGTCCTGACTTTC. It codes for CASRDKVLGANVLTF.

The CDR3 protein is CASSPWLTNTDTQYF. CDR3 DNA sequence: TGTGCCAGCAGCCCCTGGCTGACAAACACAGATACGCAGTATTTT. The J gene is TRBJ2-3, the V gene TRBV11-2; no clear D gene. The germline V gene has CDR1 SGHAT and CDR2 FQNNGV. V lost 5 bases and J lost 2, with 14 bases in between. The CDR3 sequence is 15 residues long.

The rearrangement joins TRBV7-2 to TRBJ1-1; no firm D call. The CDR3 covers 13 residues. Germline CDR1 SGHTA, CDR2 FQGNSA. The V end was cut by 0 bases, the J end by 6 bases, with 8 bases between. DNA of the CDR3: TGTGCCAGCAGCTTAGCGGTGGGCCCTGAAGCTTTCTTT. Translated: CASSLAVGPEAFF.

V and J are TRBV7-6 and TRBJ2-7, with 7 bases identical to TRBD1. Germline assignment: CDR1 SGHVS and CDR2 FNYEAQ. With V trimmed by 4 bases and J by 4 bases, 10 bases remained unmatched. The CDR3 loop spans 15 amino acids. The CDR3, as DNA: TGTGCCAGCAGCTCCCCGACAGGGTCCTTGTACGAGCAGTACTTC. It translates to CASSSPTGSLYEQYF.

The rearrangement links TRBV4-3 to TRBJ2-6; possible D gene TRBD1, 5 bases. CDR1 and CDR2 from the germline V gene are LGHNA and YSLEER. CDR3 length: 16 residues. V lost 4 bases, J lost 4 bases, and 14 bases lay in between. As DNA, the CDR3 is TGCGCCAGCAGCCGCAACGGGCAGGGAGGGGCCAACGTCCTGACTTTC. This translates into CASSRNGQGGANVLTF.

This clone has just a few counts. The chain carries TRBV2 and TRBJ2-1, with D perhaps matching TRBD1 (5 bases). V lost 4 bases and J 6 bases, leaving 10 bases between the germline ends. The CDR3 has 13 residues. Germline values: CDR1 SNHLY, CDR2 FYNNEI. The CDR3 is CASSASRGNEQFF. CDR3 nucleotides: TGTGCCAGCAGTGCCTCTAGGGGCAATGAGCAGTTCTTC.

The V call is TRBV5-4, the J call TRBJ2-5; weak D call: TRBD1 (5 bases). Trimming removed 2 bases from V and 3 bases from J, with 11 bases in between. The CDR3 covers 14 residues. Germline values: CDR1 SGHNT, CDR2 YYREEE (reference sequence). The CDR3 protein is CASSLEDKKETQYF. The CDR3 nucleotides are TGTGCCAGCAGCTTAGAGGACAAGAAAGAGACCCAGTACTTC.

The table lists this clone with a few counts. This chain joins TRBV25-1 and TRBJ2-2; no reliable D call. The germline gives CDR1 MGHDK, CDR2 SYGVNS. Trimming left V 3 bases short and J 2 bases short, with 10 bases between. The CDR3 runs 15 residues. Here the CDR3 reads CASSEGFFNTGELFF. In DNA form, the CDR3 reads TGTGCCAGCAGTGAGGGATTCTTTAACACCGGGGAGCTGTTTTTT.

CDR3 loop: CASSAGVGRRNTIYF. Written as DNA, the CDR3 is TGTGCCAGCAGTGCAGGGGTGGGTAGGAGAAACACCATATATTTT. The chain recombines TRBV25-1 with TRBJ1-3, with D possibly TRBD1 on 6 matching bases. CDR1 is MGHDK and CDR2 is SYGVNS in the germline V gene. V lost 4 bases and J lost 5, with 15 bases in between. CDR3 length: 15 residues.

CDR3 sequence: CAISEGRQGGSGELFF. CDR3 coding DNA: TGTGCCATCAGTGAAGGAAGGCAGGGCGGTTCCGGGGAGCTGTTTTTT. The V call is TRBV10-3, the J call TRBJ2-2, with D possibly TRBD1 on 5 matching bases. The V gene's germline CDR1 is ENHRY and CDR2 SYGVKD. With 3 bases removed from V and 6 bases from J, the gap between germline ends came to 17 bases. CDR3 length: 16 amino acids.

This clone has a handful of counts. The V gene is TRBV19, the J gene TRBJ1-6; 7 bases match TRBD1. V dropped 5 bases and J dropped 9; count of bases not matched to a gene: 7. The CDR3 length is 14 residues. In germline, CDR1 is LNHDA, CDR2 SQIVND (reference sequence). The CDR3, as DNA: TGTGCCAGTAGTGAGGGGAGGGGGCGTTCACCCCTCCACTTT. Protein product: CASSEGRGRSPLHF.

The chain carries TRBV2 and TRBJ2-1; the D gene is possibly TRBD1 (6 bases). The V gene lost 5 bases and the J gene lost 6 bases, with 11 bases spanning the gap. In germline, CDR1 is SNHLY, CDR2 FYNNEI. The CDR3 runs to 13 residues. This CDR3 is CASSTGQGNEQFF. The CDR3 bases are TGTGCCAGCAGTACAGGGCAGGGCAATGAGCAGTTCTTC.

Here the CDR3 reads CASSPSGTGKDEQYF. The CDR3 bases are TGTGCCAGCAGTCCGTCCGGGACAGGGAAGGACGAGCAGTACTTC. The chain carries TRBV28 and TRBJ2-7, with 9 nucleotides matching TRBD1. The CDR3 loop spans 15 amino acids. Losses at the gene ends were 5 bases for V and 5 bases for J; bases not matched to a gene: 10. Germline assignment: CDR1 MDHEN and CDR2 SYDVKM.

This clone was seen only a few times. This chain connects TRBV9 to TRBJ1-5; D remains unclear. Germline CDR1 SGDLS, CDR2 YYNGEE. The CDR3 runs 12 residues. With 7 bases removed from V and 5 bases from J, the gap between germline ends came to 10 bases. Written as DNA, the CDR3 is TGTGCCAGCTCATGGGGAGATCAGCCCCAGCATTTT. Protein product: CASSWGDQPQHF. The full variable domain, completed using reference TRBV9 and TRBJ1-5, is DSGVTQTPKHLITATGQRVTLRCSPRSGDLSVYWYQQSLDQGLQFLIQYYNGEERAKGNILERFSAQQFPDLHSELNLSSLELGDSALYFCASSWGDQPQHFGDGTRLSIL.

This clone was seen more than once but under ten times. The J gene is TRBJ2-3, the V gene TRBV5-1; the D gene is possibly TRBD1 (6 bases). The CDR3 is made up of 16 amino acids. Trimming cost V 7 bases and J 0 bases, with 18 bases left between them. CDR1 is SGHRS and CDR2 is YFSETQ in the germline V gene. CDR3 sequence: CASETGLSLSTDTQYF. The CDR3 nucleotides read TGCGCCAGCGAAACAGGGCTCTCACTTAGCACAGATACGCAGTATTTT.